This record covers a single T cell receptor beta chain. This record belongs to a study of CD8 T cells in Susac syndrome. RNA, at about 0.45 to 1 ug, was reverse transcribed with random hexamers. TCRdb independently ran MiXCR on the immunoSEQ multiplex PCR reads; one entry per CDR3 protein. In the table there are fewer than 350,000 distinct CDR3 sequences, roughly 85% of which are singletons. The germline V gene encodes CDR1 MDHEN and CDR2 SYDVKM. Trimming at V came to 3 bases and at J to 4 bases, leaving 3 bases not matched to a gene. There are 15 residues in the CDR3. This chain links TRBV28 with TRBJ1-5; 10 positions agree with TRBD1. The source is a human donor with multiple sclerosis. Sequenced: CD8+ T cells from PBMCs. CDR3 nucleotide sequence: TGTGCCAGCAGTTTCGAGGGACAGGGGAATCAGCCCCAGCATTTT. Residues: CASSFEGQGNQPQHF.